The present TCR beta chain was sequenced within a study of blood T cell repertoires in COVID-19. Looking at the study overall: PBMCs, B-cell-depleted T cells, or T cells were the source of the cDNA or gDNA that made up the material.

This CDR3 is built from 17 residues. Original data processing: Using reference gene primer amplification, nucleated cell counts were estimated. Clones were read by immunoSEQ multiplex PCR, and TCRdb kept only the in-frame ones, dropping some. V and J calls and clone size are those listed in that table; D and trimming were worked out from the DNA. The data show about 160,000 clones, about four fifths seen once. The specimen sequenced was PBMCs or T cells enriched from blood (not recorded which). The sequence was obtained from a woman in her sixties or seventies who had recovered from COVID-19. The chain uses TRBV12-2 and TRBJ1-3; TRBD1 is the table's D call, not checked against the DNA. TRBV12-2 is designated a pseudogene. CDR3 nucleotides: TGTGCAAGTCGAACAACCGACAGGGACCGCTCTGGAAACACCATATATTTT. Its protein is CASRTTDRDRSGNTIYF.